The present TCR beta chain was sequenced within a study of tumor-infiltrating lymphocytes in oesophageal squamous cell carcinoma. TCRdb recomputed calls from the PCR reads with MiXCR, one row per CDR3 protein. The table includes about 10,000 distinct CDR3 sequences, approximately 61% detected once. This clonotype showed up just a few times. The CDR3 sequence is 15 residues long. The trim removed 6 bases at V and 4 bases at J, leaving 5 bases unmatched. Germline values: CDR1 MDHEN, CDR2 SYDVKM. The chain recombines TRBV28 with TRBJ2-6, with 8 positions matching TRBD1. Sequenced input: esophageal tumor tissue. The TCR sequence derives from a female donor with esophageal squamous cell carcinoma. The CDR3 reads CASSSGGSGANVLTF. CDR3 nucleotides: TGTGCCAGCAGCTCAGGGGGCTCAGGGGCCAACGTCCTGACTTTC. Filled out from reference TRBV28 and TRBJ2-6, the complete variable domain reads DVKVTQSSRYLVKRTGEKVFLECVQDMDHENMFWYRQDPGLGLRLIYFSYDVKMKEKGDIPEGYSVSREKKERFSLILESASTNQTSMYLCASSSGGSGANVLTFGAGSRLTVL.